The 2 T cell receptor beta chains reported below all come from one sample, sequenced in a study of T cells in Graves' hyperthyroidism and ophthalmopathy. RNA transcripts gave rise to amplified TCR beta CDR3 regions. During a first-round RT-PCR of the TCR CDR3, the HTBI primer set was used. TCRdb itself ran the multiplex PCR reads through MiXCR, one entry per CDR3 protein. The table lists about 360,000 distinct CDR3 sequences, roughly 13% of them singletons. The source material was blood. The receptors come from a woman aged 18-35 years with Graves' hyperthyroidism.

This clonotype was seen many times. The chain employs TRBV19 and TRBJ1-6; the match to TRBD1 covers 8 bases. The CDR3 contains 14 residues. The junction had 6 bases not matched to a gene; V was cut back by 6 bases and J by 8 bases. CDR1 is LNHDA and CDR2 is SQIVND in the germline V gene (reference sequence). DNA of the CDR3: TGTGCCAGTAGACCGACAGGGGTCGATTCACCCCTCCACTTT. This gives the protein CASRPTGVDSPLHF.

The sample holds many counts of this clonotype. The chain has TRBV6-5 and TRBJ1-2; tentatively, D is TRBD1 (6 bases). V lost 0 bases and J 8 bases, leaving 16 bases between the germline ends. The germline V gene has CDR1 MNHEY and CDR2 SVGAGI. CDR3 length: 15 amino acids. CDR3 bases: TGTGCCAGCAGTTACTCGATGTCAGGGGCTGAGGGCTACACCTTC. Amino acids: CASSYSMSGAEGYTF.